The rows below give T cell receptor beta chains drawn from one sample of a study of cytomegalovirus exposure and HLA in healthy donors. TCRdb's table, derived via immunoSEQ multiplex PCR, lists solely in-frame clones and lacks some. The sample comprises roughly 180,000 clones, roughly 86% of which are singletons, and approximately 7.7% rests with the top ten. The material sequenced was PBMCs. All receptors derive from a man aged 25-40 years in good health and CMV-seropositive. The CDR3 runs from the conserved cysteine through the conserved F or W. The order of the fields is V gene, clone size, D gene, J gene, CDR3 DNA, CDR3 protein. A D gene is named only where the DNA matches it firmly. Size values are once, few and many counts, or a class for expanded clones, and some rows have none.

v_call: TRBV30; clone_size: -; d_call: TRBD1; j_call: TRBJ2-5; cdr3_nt: TGTGCCTGGAGTTTTCGAACCGGGACAGGGTGGGGTGAGACCCAGTACTTC; cdr3_aa: CAWSFRTGTGWGETQYF
v_call: TRBV12-5; clone_size: -; d_call: -; j_call: TRBJ2-7; cdr3_nt: TGTGCTACCGGTTTAGGAGCCTACGAGCAGTACTTC; cdr3_aa: CATGLGAYEQYF
v_call: TRBV6-5; clone_size: once; d_call: TRBD1; j_call: TRBJ1-5; cdr3_nt: TGTGCCAGCAGTAGGGGACAGAATCAGCCCCAGCATTTT; cdr3_aa: CASSRGQNQPQHF
v_call: TRBV15; clone_size: -; d_call: -; j_call: TRBJ1-5; cdr3_nt: TGTGCCACCAGCAGAGGCCGAGGCCAAAATCAGCCCCAGCATTTT; cdr3_aa: CATSRGRGQNQPQHF
v_call: TRBV7-3; clone_size: -; d_call: -; j_call: TRBJ1-1; cdr3_nt: TGTGCCAGCAGCCGTACAACAATAACTGAAGCTTTCTTT; cdr3_aa: CASSRTTITEAFF
v_call: TRBV5-1; clone_size: -; d_call: TRBD1; j_call: TRBJ1-4; cdr3_nt: TGCGCCAGCAGCTCCCCCCACCTCCAGGACAGGGACAGTGAAAAACTGTTTTTT; cdr3_aa: CASSSPHLQDRDSEKLFF
v_call: TRBV7-9; clone_size: -; d_call: -; j_call: TRBJ2-1; cdr3_nt: TGTGCCAGCAGCTTAGCGGGGGGGCGAAACAATGAGCAGTTCTTC; cdr3_aa: CASSLAGGRNNEQFF
v_call: TRBV30; clone_size: -; d_call: -; j_call: TRBJ1-4; cdr3_nt: TGTGCCTGGAGTGTAGGACCCGGACGTACGGAAAAACTGTTTTTT; cdr3_aa: CAWSVGPGRTEKLFF
v_call: TRBV15; clone_size: -; d_call: -; j_call: TRBJ1-5; cdr3_nt: TGTGCCACCAGCAGACAGACATATAGCAATCAGCCCCAGCATTTT; cdr3_aa: CATSRQTYSNQPQHF
v_call: TRBV4-1; clone_size: -; d_call: -; j_call: TRBJ1-4; cdr3_nt: TGCGCCAGCAGCCATGCACGGGGCTCCCCTAATGAAAAACTGTTTTTT; cdr3_aa: CASSHARGSPNEKLFF
v_call: TRBV9; clone_size: -; d_call: TRBD1; j_call: TRBJ2-3; cdr3_nt: TGTGCCAGCAGCGACCCCGGGACAGGGGGCTCAGATACGCAGTATTTT; cdr3_aa: CASSDPGTGGSDTQYF
v_call: TRBV7-9; clone_size: -; d_call: -; j_call: TRBJ2-7; cdr3_nt: TGTGCCAGCAGTCGGGGGACGGATTCGGACTTC; cdr3_aa: CASSRGTDSDF
v_call: TRBV25-1; clone_size: -; d_call: -; j_call: TRBJ2-7; cdr3_nt: -; cdr3_aa: CACSAGAYEQYF